One sample yielded the 3 T cell receptor beta chains listed below, sequenced in a study of cytomegalovirus exposure and HLA in healthy donors. PCR employed 60 Vbeta and 13 Jbeta primers. Using immunoSEQ multiplex PCR, the repertoire was profiled, and TCRdb retains in-frame clones only, with some absent. The table has about 160,000 clones, 80% seen once; the top ten hold roughly 4.4%. Input material: PBMCs. These receptors came from a man aged 30-40 years in good health and CMV-seronegative.

CDR3 nucleotide sequence: TGTGCCAGCAGTGAATGGGCAGGCTCCTACGAGCAGTACTTC. This gives the protein CASSEWAGSYEQYF. The chain combines TRBV25-1 with TRBJ2-7; D gene ambiguous. CDR3 length: 14 residues. CDR1 is MGHDK and CDR2 is SYGVNS in the germline V gene. The V end was cut by 1 base, the J end by 0 bases, with 7 bases between.

V usage is TRBV28 and J usage is TRBJ1-4; D remains unclear. Germline V gene sequence: CDR1 MDHEN, CDR2 SYDVKM. The CDR3 is 17 amino acids. V was clipped by 4 bases and J by 0 bases, with 15 bases between them. The CDR3 is CASSSPRYPTTNEKLFF. The CDR3 DNA is TGTGCCAGCAGTTCCCCTCGGTACCCTACAACTAATGAAAAACTGTTTTTT.

This chain uses TRBV5-6 with TRBJ2-7, with TRBD1 matching over 7 bases. Germline CDR1 SGHDT, CDR2 YYEEEE. The V and J ends lost 3 bases and 2 bases, in that order; junction bases with no gene match: 5. The CDR3 length is 14 residues. This CDR3 reads CASSYTGVPYEQYF. As DNA, the CDR3 is TGTGCCAGCAGCTATACAGGGGTACCCTACGAGCAGTACTTC.